This T cell receptor beta chain comes out of a study of Ad26.COV2.S vaccination and SARS-CoV-2 variants. As for the study in general: Enrollment placed the donor in the COV1001 Ad26.COV2.S trial arm. General study points: Vaccinees showed greater spike-specific TCR breadth than placebo recipients. The breadth of spike-specific CD8+ and CD4+ T cell responses after vaccination was reportedly substantial.

The table came from immunoSEQ multiplex PCR; TCRdb's copy has only in-frame clones and leaves some out. The sample yields 360,000 or so clones, about nine tenths seen once. About this clone itself: Its antigen is unknown.

Trimming pared 2 bases from V and 8 bases from J, leaving 18 bases between. There are 15 residues in the CDR3. Germline CDR1 reads SEHNR; CDR2 reads FQNEAQ (reference sequence). The treatment here: about 20 received Ad26.COV2.S at low or high dose, single or two shots; about 5 received placebo; per-sample allocation not given. The samples date from day 63 after the first vaccine or placebo injection. Recruitment in Boston yielded a donor of adult age, 18-55 years. Sequenced material: peripheral blood, taken in a trial of Ad26.COV2.S vaccine versus placebo. The receptor comes from a person aged 18-65 years who received the Ad26.COV2.S COVID-19 vaccine or a placebo. The rearrangement links TRBV7-9 to TRBJ1-2; the D gene is possibly TRBD1 (6 bases). The CDR3 loop is CASSLFPQGRYGYTF. The CDR3 DNA sequence: TGTGCCAGCAGCTTATTCCCGCAGGGGCGGTACGGCTACACCTTC.